This entry concerns a single T cell receptor (beta chain). The antigen remains unidentified. The data were taken from a study of long-term antiretroviral therapy in people with HIV. Study-level findings and limits: The clones with expansion before ART were dominant in the repertoire at all time points. HIV repertoires covered narrower CDR3 length ranges than controls did.

The CDR3 runs 18 residues. The assay, immunoSEQ v3.0, was run at survey level. About 40,000-55,000 T-cell genomes per sample were the sequencing target. Only in-frame clones appear in the TCRdb table, and some are missing; sequencing was by immunoSEQ multiplex PCR. The data contain fewer than 35,000 clones, 82% of them seen just once; the ten biggest clones take up around 15%. The receptor was isolated from a man aged 45-65 years with HIV. The chain is built from TRBV12-2 and TRBJ2-3; the table assigns TRBD2, which was not confirmed against the DNA. TRBV12-2 is a pseudogene segment. The sample consisted of unsorted PBMCs, taken 2.9 years after starting antiretroviral therapy. CDR3 nucleotides: TGTGCAAGTCGCCCAGAAGATGGGACTAGGTGGGGCACAGATACGCAGTATTTT. Translating gives CASRPEDGTRWGTDTQYF.